The 27 T cell receptor beta chains in this list originate from one sample, sequenced in a study of cytomegalovirus exposure and HLA in healthy donors. Both 60 Vbeta primers and 13 Jbeta primers went into the PCR. Using immunoSEQ multiplex PCR, the repertoire was profiled, and TCRdb retains in-frame clones only, with some absent. The repertoire holds 150,000 to 200,000 clones, with nearly 80% as singletons. Sequenced material: PBMCs. These receptors were obtained from a man between 40 and 49 years old in good health and CMV-seropositive.

The V and J genes are TRBV18 and TRBJ2-1; 9 bases align to TRBD1. The trim removed 5 bases at V and 5 bases at J, leaving 4 bases unmatched. This CDR3 contains 14 residues. Germline V lookup: CDR1 KGHSH, CDR2 LQKENI. This CDR3 is CASSAGQGHNEQFF. The CDR3 region has the DNA TGTGCCAGCTCAGCGGGACAGGGCCACAATGAGCAGTTCTTC.

The V and J genes are TRBV19 and TRBJ1-5; D call uncertain. Germline V gene data show CDR1 as LNHDA and CDR2 as SQIVND (reference sequence). The CDR3 has 13 amino acids. The V end was cut by 3 bases, the J end by 4 bases, with 7 bases between. For the CDR3, the DNA is TGTGCCAGTAGTATTCGAGAGAATCAGCCCCAGCATTTT. Amino acids: CASSIRENQPQHF.

Comment on this clone: The same CDR3 can be traced to other DNA sequences in this sample. V gene TRBV19 combines with J gene TRBJ1-5; D possibly corresponds to TRBD1 (6 bases). The ends were cut back, 3 bases at V and 6 bases at J, with 12 bases in the middle. Germline V CDR1 and CDR2: LNHDA, SQIVND (reference sequence). The CDR3 is made up of 14 amino acids. The CDR3, as DNA: TGTGCCAGTAGTATCTTGACAGGTACTCAGCCCCAGCATTTT. It translates to CASSILTGTQPQHF.

The chain has TRBV19 and TRBJ2-7; TRBD1 aligns across 7 bases. The CDR3 runs to 16 residues. Unmatched junction bases numbered 12, after V lost 7 bases and J lost 0 bases. Germline CDR1 LNHDA, CDR2 SQIVND (reference sequence). The CDR3, as DNA: TGTGCCAGTAACAGCCCCGGGACAGCCAACTCCTACGAGCAGTACTTC. Its translation is CASNSPGTANSYEQYF.

The chain combines TRBV5-1 with TRBJ2-5; a weak D match, TRBD2 (6 bases). The J call may be wrong; the DNA end is better matched by TRBJ2-7. The CDR3 extends over 16 amino acids. Germline CDR1 and CDR2: SGHRS and YFSETQ. CDR3: CASSTDGGPTSYEQYF. The DNA of the CDR3 is TGCGCCAGCAGCACGGACGGGGGACCTACCTCCTACGAGCAGTACTTC.

Worth noting for this clone: One end of the junction varies from germline; a read error may be responsible. This chain connects TRBV19 to TRBJ2-7; 9 nucleotides match TRBD2. There are 14 residues in the CDR3. The V gene's germline CDR1 is LNHDA and CDR2 SQIVND (reference sequence). The CDR3 region has the DNA TGTGCCAGTAGCATAGCGGGAGCAACCCACGAGCAGTACTTC. Translation: CASSIAGATHEQYF.

Regarding this clone: The same CDR3 can be traced to other DNA sequences in this sample. V and J are TRBV9 and TRBJ2-2, with D unresolved. The CDR3 loop spans 16 amino acids. The germline V gene has CDR1 SGDLS and CDR2 YYNGEE. V lost 0 bases and J 2 bases, leaving 11 bases between the germline ends. The CDR3: CASSVGGSPNTGELFF. The DNA for the CDR3 is TGTGCCAGCAGCGTAGGTGGTAGCCCTAACACCGGGGAGCTGTTTTTT.

This clone occurred once. This rearrangement joins TRBV7-2 to TRBJ2-2; 7 bases are a match to TRBD2. The V gene end was trimmed by 1 base and the J gene end by 6 bases; junction bases not matched to a gene: 5. Per the germline V gene, CDR1 is SGHTA and CDR2 is FQGNSA. CDR3 length: 15 residues. The CDR3 reads CASSLGGEGAGELFF. The CDR3 DNA reads as TGTGCCAGCAGCTTAGGGGGGGAGGGCGCCGGGGAGCTGTTTTTT. Full variable domain (rest looked up from reference TRBV7-2 and TRBJ2-2): GAGVSQSPSNKVTEKGKDVELRCDPISGHTALYWYRQSLGQGLEFLIYFQGNSAPDKSGLPSDRFSAERTGGSVSTLTIQRTQQEDSAVYLCASSLGGEGAGELFFGEGSRLTVL.

This chain connects TRBV6-1 to TRBJ2-6; no clear D gene. Germline CDR1 reads MNHNS; CDR2 reads SASEGT. CDR3 size: 15 residues. Trimming stripped 5 bases from V and 2 bases from J, with 10 bases between. CDR3 protein: CASSTQDTGANVLTF. The CDR3 bases are TGTGCCAGCAGTACGCAGGATACTGGGGCCAACGTCCTGACTTTC.

The chain links TRBV9 to TRBJ2-1; 8 bases are a match to TRBD2. The CDR3 has 16 residues. CDR1 and CDR2 from the germline V gene are SGDLS and YYNGEE. With V trimmed by 4 bases and J by 1 base, 7 bases remained unmatched. The CDR3 DNA is TGTGCCAGCAGCCCCCACGGGGGGGAATCCTACAATGAGCAGTTCTTC. Translation: CASSPHGGESYNEQFF.

V and J are TRBV5-1 and TRBJ2-3, with TRBD2 matching over 10 bases. The CDR3 runs 18 residues. Germline trimming cut 1 base from V and 2 bases from J; bases unmatched to any gene: 10. Looked up from germline, CDR1 is SGHRS and CDR2 is YFSETQ. DNA of the CDR3: TGCGCCAGCAGCTTGTCCCCCACTAGCGGGGATATCACAGATACGCAGTATTTT. It translates to CASSLSPTSGDITDTQYF.

J is TRBJ2-3 and V is TRBV5-1; TRBD1 aligns across 7 bases. V lost 0 bases and J lost 6; bases outside the gene matches: 7. The germline V gene encodes CDR1 SGHRS and CDR2 YFSETQ. The CDR3 length is 15 residues. The CDR3 DNA follows: TGCGCCAGCAGCTTGGCGGGGACAGTGATGGATACGCAGTATTTT. This translates into CASSLAGTVMDTQYF. The full variable domain, with the rest looked up from reference TRBV5-1 and TRBJ2-3, is KAGVTQTPRYLIKTRGQQVTLSCSPISGHRSVSWYQQTPGQGLQFLFEYFSETQRNKGNFPGRFSGRQFSNSRSEMNVSTLELGDSALYLCASSLAGTVMDTQYFGPGTRLTVL.

The CDR3 is CASSVNPRPRETQYF. In DNA form, the CDR3 reads TGTGCCAGTAGTGTCAACCCTCGACCGCGGGAGACCCAGTACTTC. The chain recombines TRBV19 with TRBJ2-5; D gene uncertain. The CDR3 consists of 15 residues. V dropped 5 bases and J dropped 5 bases, with 18 bases sitting between them. The germline CDR1 and CDR2 sequences are LNHDA and SQIVND (reference sequence).

The chain joins TRBV28 to TRBJ1-2, with D possibly being TRBD1 (6 bases). CDR3 length equals 14 residues. The germline gives CDR1 MDHEN, CDR2 SYDVKM. The V end lost 1 base, the J end lost 8 bases, and 14 bases lay between the germline ends. The CDR3 DNA follows: TGTGCCAGCAGTTTATCCCAGGGGCCGTACGGCTACACCTTC. Translating it yields CASSLSQGPYGYTF.

This chain uses TRBV5-5 with TRBJ1-2; D is perhaps TRBD1 (6 bases). CDR3 length: 13 amino acids. V was shortened by 1 base and J by 3 bases, with 7 bases between the two germline ends. CDR1 and CDR2 from the germline V gene are SGHKS and YYEKEE (reference sequence). CDR3 amino acids: CASSLKGDYGYTF. The CDR3 nucleotides are TGTGCCAGCAGCTTGAAGGGGGACTATGGCTACACCTTC. Filled out from reference TRBV5-5 and TRBJ1-2, the complete variable domain reads DAGVTQSPTHLIKTRGQQVTLRCSPISGHKSVSWYQQVLGQGPQFIFQYYEKEERGRGNFPDRFSARQFPNYSSELNVNALLLGDSALYLCASSLKGDYGYTFGSGTRLTVV.

The genes are TRBV9 and TRBJ2-7; possible D gene TRBD2, 6 bases. V was cut by 4 bases and J by 3 bases, with 14 bases left in between. From germline, CDR1 is SGDLS and CDR2 YYNGEE. This CDR3 has 14 amino acids. CDR3 in amino acids: CASSPSTRSYEQYF. The CDR3 nucleotides read TGTGCCAGCAGCCCTTCGACTAGGAGCTACGAGCAGTACTTC.

The chain employs TRBV11-3 and TRBJ2-7, with TRBD2 matching over 11 bases. Germline lookup yields CDR1 SGHNT and CDR2 YENEEA. The CDR3 extends over 15 amino acids. The V segment lost 4 bases and the J segment 6 bases; nucleotides outside the gene matches: 8. Here the CDR3 reads CASSSRTSGSVEQYF. The CDR3 DNA sequence: TGTGCCAGCAGCTCGAGGACTAGCGGGTCTGTCGAGCAGTACTTC.

This chain links TRBV14 with TRBJ2-1, with a weak D call TRBD2 (7 bases). The CDR3 spans 16 residues. CDR1 and CDR2 from the germline V gene are SGHDN and FVKESK. V was clipped by 4 bases and J by 7 bases, with 20 bases between them. The DNA of the CDR3 is TGTGCCAGCAGCCCGTTTGGGGGGGCCAGACCGAATGAGCAGTTCTTC. Its translation is CASSPFGGARPNEQFF.

V is TRBV5-1 and J is TRBJ2-7; 9 bases match TRBD1. Germline V gene lookup returns CDR1 SGHRS and CDR2 YFSETQ. CDR3 length equals 14 residues. Germline trimming cut 3 bases from V and 4 bases from J; bases unmatched to any gene: 5. CDR3 sequence: CASSSTGGGYEQYF. The DNA for the CDR3 is TGCGCCAGCAGCTCGACAGGGGGGGGGTACGAGCAGTACTTC.

The genes are TRBV28 and TRBJ2-7, with TRBD2 identical over 9 bases. This CDR3 contains 15 residues. CDR1 MDHEN and CDR2 SYDVKM come from the germline V gene. J gave up 3 bases and V 7 bases, and 10 bases lay outside the gene matches. The CDR3 nucleotides read TGTGCCAGCAAAACCCCTAGCGGGACCAACTACGAGCAGTACTTC. Protein sequence: CASKTPSGTNYEQYF. Combining the CDR3 with reference TRBV28 and TRBJ2-7 gives the whole variable domain DVKVTQSSRYLVKRTGEKVFLECVQDMDHENMFWYRQDPGLGLRLIYFSYDVKMKEKGDIPEGYSVSREKKERFSLILESASTNQTSMYLCASKTPSGTNYEQYFGPGTRLTVT.

The CDR3 loop is CASSHPGHLNTEAFF. In DNA form, the CDR3 reads TGTGCCAGCAGCCATCCGGGACACCTGAACACTGAAGCTTTCTTT. The chain employs TRBV14 and TRBJ1-1; a possible D gene is TRBD1 (6 bases). CDR1 and CDR2 from the germline V gene are SGHDN and FVKESK. Trimming pared 3 bases from V and 0 bases from J, leaving 11 bases between. This CDR3 spans 15 amino acids.

The CDR3 reads CASSSGLGGYEQYF. DNA for the CDR3: TGTGCCAGCAGTTCCGGACTAGGCGGTTACGAGCAGTACTTC. This sequence joins TRBV27 and TRBJ2-7; 7 nucleotides match TRBD2. Germline V gives CDR1 MNHEY, CDR2 SMNVEV (reference sequence). The CDR3 covers 14 residues. With V trimmed by 4 bases and J by 4 bases, 7 bases remained unmatched.

This clone was found a few times. This chain uses TRBV10-3 with TRBJ2-7; D is perhaps TRBD1 (6 bases). Between the trimmed V and J ends, which lost 5 bases and 7 bases, there was a span of 21 bases. The CDR3 totals 15 residues. Germline values: CDR1 ENHRY, CDR2 SYGVKD. The CDR3 is CAISPRQEVPREQYF. The CDR3 DNA follows: TGTGCCATCAGTCCCCGACAGGAAGTCCCCAGGGAGCAGTACTTC.

The V call is TRBV28, the J call TRBJ1-1, with no clear D. This CDR3 is built from 13 residues. V lost 2 bases, J lost 8 bases, and 12 bases lay in between. CDR1 is MDHEN and CDR2 is SYDVKM in the germline V gene. CDR3 loop: CASSLSMRIEAFF. The CDR3 DNA reads as TGTGCCAGCAGTTTAAGTATGAGAATAGAAGCTTTCTTT.

The table lists this clone with a count of one. V is TRBV12-5 and J is TRBJ2-1; D gene ambiguous. The CDR3 contains 16 residues. Germline CDR1 is LGHNT and CDR2 is FRNRAP. V was pared by 0 bases and J by 0 bases, with 9 bases between. The CDR3 protein is CASGLVLLSSYNEQFF. As DNA, the CDR3 is TGTGCTAGTGGTTTGGTACTCCTCTCCTCCTACAATGAGCAGTTCTTC.

This chain links TRBV5-5 with TRBJ2-7, with D perhaps TRBD2 (5 bases). This CDR3 has 15 amino acids. V was cut by 5 bases and J by 0 bases, with 15 bases left in between. The V gene's germline CDR1 is SGHKS and CDR2 YYEKEE (reference sequence). CDR3 bases: TGTGCCAGCAGTTCTACGGGATTCCGCTCCTACGAGCAGTACTTC. Residues: CASSSTGFRSYEQYF.

The chain is built from TRBV28 and TRBJ2-7; weak D call: TRBD1 (7 bases). The CDR3 covers 13 residues. V was pared by 4 bases and J by 3 bases, with 10 bases between. Germline-derived CDR1 and CDR2 are MDHEN and SYDVKM. CDR3 loop: CASSSGGHYEQYF. The CDR3 nucleotides are TGTGCCAGCAGTTCAGGGGGGCACTACGAGCAGTACTTC.